The text below deals with one T cell receptor (beta chain). The antigen is undetermined. The data originate from a study of OX40 agonist ivuxolimab in advanced cancers. Across the whole study: Three patients, one with hepatocellular carcinoma and two with cutaneous melanoma, responded partially.

Enrollment shut out patients with autoimmune disease history or systemic immunosuppression. The assay was immunoSEQ multiplex PCR, and TCRdb's table has in-frame clones only and misses some. The table lists nearly 80,000 clones, approximately 94% of them singletons. Study-level results: Researchers report that CD8+ T cells had, on average, more expanded clones than CD4+.

The CDR3 totals 12 residues. Germline trimming cut 8 bases from V and 8 bases from J; bases unmatched to any gene: 2. Germline V lookup: CDR1 ENHRY, CDR2 SYGVKD. The V gene is TRBV10-3, the J gene TRBJ1-6, with 8 bases identical to TRBD1. Sequenced material: CD4+ or CD8+ T cells sorted from blood, taken in a trial of the OX40 agonist ivuxolimab. This receptor was taken from an adult with an advanced solid tumor such as melanoma, head and neck, liver or kidney cancer. The CDR3, as DNA: TGTGCCATCGGGACAGGCGATTCACCCCTCCACTTT. Amino acids: CAIGTGDSPLHF.